This TCR beta chain stems from a study of blood T cell repertoires in COVID-19. Study overall: Sites in the United States, Italy and Spain provided acute and convalescent COVID-19 samples.

Per the original data handling: Reference gene primer amplification gave estimated nucleated cell counts. The protocol was immunoSEQ multiplex PCR, while the TCRdb copy is restricted to in-frame clones and leaves out a portion. Clone size and V and J calls were adopted from that table, with D and trimming inferred from the DNA. The sample shows about 37,000 clones, about nine tenths of them seen only once. The specimen was peripheral blood. The origin of this receptor is a human donor in a cohort sampled during active COVID-19.

The CDR3 reads CASSPGQGGGYTF. The CDR3 coding sequence is TGTGCCAGCTCACCCGGCCAGGGAGGGGGCTACACCTTC. The chain employs TRBV18 and TRBJ1-2, with D tentatively TRBD1 (5 bases). Germline CDR1 KGHSH, CDR2 LQKENI. The CDR3 is made up of 13 amino acids. V was trimmed by 3 bases and J by 8 bases, leaving 13 bases between them. The full variable domain, its missing parts supplied by reference TRBV18 and TRBJ1-2, is NAGVMQNPRHLVRRRGQEARLRCSPMKGHSHVYWYRQLPEEGLKFMVYLQKENIIDESGMPKERFSAEFPKEGPSILRIQQVVRGDSAAYFCASSPGQGGGYTFGSGTRLTVV.